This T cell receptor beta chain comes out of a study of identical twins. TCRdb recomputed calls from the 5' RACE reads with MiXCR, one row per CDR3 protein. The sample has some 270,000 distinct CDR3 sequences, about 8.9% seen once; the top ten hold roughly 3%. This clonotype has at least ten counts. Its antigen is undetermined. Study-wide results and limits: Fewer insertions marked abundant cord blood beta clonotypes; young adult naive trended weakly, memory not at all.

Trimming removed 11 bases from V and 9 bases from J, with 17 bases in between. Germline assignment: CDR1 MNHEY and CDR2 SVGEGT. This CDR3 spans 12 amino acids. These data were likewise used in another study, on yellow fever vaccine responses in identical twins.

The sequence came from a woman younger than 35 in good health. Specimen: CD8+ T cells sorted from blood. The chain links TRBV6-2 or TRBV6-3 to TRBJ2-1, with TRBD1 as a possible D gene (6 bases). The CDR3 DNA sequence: TGTGCCGGGGGCTCCCATAAACTTGAGCAGTTCTTC. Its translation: CAGGSHKLEQFF.